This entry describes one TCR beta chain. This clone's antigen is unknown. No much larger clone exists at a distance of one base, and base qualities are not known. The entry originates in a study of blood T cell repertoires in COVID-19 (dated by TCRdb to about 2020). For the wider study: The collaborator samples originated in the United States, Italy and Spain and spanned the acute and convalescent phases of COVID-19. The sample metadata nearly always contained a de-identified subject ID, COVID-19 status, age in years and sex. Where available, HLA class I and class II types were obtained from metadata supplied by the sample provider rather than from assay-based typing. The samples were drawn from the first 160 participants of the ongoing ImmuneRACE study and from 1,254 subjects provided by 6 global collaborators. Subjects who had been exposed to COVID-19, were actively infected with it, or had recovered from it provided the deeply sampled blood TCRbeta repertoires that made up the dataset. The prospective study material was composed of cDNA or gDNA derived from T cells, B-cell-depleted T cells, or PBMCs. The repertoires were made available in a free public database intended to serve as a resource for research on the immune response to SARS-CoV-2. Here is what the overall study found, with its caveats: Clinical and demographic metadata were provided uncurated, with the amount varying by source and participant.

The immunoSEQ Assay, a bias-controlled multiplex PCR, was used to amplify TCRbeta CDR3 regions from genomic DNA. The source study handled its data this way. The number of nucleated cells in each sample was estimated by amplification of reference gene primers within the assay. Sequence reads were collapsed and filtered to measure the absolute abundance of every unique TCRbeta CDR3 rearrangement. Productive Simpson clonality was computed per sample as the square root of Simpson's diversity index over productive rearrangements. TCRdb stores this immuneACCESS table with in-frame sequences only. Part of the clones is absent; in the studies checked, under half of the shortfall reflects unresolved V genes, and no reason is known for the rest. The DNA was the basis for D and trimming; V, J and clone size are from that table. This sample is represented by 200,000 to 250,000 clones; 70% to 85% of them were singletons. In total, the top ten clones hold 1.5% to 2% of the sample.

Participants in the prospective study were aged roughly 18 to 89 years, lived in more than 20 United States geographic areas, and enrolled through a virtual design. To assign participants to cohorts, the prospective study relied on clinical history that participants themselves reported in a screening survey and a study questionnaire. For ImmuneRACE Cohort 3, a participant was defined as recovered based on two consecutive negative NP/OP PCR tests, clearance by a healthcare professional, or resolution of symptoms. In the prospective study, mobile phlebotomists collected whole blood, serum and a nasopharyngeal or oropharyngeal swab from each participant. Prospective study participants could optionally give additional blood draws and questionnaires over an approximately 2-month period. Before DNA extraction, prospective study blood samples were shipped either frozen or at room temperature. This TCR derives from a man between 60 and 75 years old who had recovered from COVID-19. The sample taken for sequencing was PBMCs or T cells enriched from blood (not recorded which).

The CDR3 amino acid sequence is: CATSTRTGWDEQYF. At the DNA level, the sequence is TGTGCCACCAGCACGAGGACAGGGTGGGACGAGCAGTACTTC. The chain is encoded by TRBV15 joined to TRBJ2-7; 8 junctional bases match TRBD1. The CDR3 numbers 14 residues from cysteine through phenylalanine. The kept DNA is CDR3 alone, 42 bases in frame from the first base. For this chain, trimming is 4 bases at the V end and 5 bases at the J end, and the number of junction bases without a gene match is 7. The germline V gene (reference sequence) supplies CDR1 LNHNV and CDR2 YYDKDF.